This T cell receptor beta chain was captured in a study of cytomegalovirus exposure and HLA in healthy donors. General study points: Altogether, 150 to 200 TCR beta chains were recorded as cytomegalovirus-associated.

13 Jbeta primers and 60 Vbeta primers were used for the PCR. Profiled with immunoSEQ multiplex PCR; TCRdb holds only in-frame clones, not every one. This table holds 90,000 to 140,000 clones, around 70% found once. This clone was seen a handful of times. Its antigen is still unknown. Germline assignment: CDR1 MNHNS and CDR2 SASEGT. The ends were cut back, 0 bases at V and 5 bases at J, with 17 bases in the middle. The CDR3 is made up of 16 amino acids. This clonotype was obtained from a man between 40 and 49 years old in good health and CMV-seronegative. This sequence joins TRBV6-1 and TRBJ2-7, with D perhaps matching TRBD1 (5 bases). The sequenced material came from PBMCs. The CDR3 region is CASSEAVFGHQHEQYF. In DNA form, the CDR3 reads TGTGCCAGCAGTGAAGCGGTTTTCGGACACCAACACGAGCAGTACTTC.